This is a list of T cell receptor beta chains from one sample in a study of blood T cell repertoires in COVID-19. Sequencing used immunoSEQ multiplex PCR; TCRdb keeps in-frame clones, though not all of them. Here the sample spans tens of thousands of clones, about 85% being singletons. Sequenced input: peripheral blood. The receptors originated from a man at least 80 years old with active or convalescent COVID-19. Both conserved end residues are part of each CDR3. Fields, in order: clone size, D gene, J gene, V gene, CDR3 protein, CDR3 DNA. A D gene is named only where the DNA matches it firmly. Expanded clones get a size class; other rows say once, few or many, or leave the size out.

clone_size: .; d_call: TRBD1; j_call: TRBJ1-2; v_call: TRBV6-2/TRBV6-3; cdr3_aa: CASSPHRGLMNYGYTF; cdr3_nt: TGTGCCAGCAGCCCACACAGGGGTCTAATGAACTATGGCTACACCTTC
clone_size: .; d_call: TRBD1; j_call: TRBJ1-1; v_call: TRBV19; cdr3_aa: CASSQDRGGTGAFF; cdr3_nt: TGTGCCAGTAGCCAGGACAGGGGGGGGACCGGAGCTTTCTTT
clone_size: .; d_call: .; j_call: TRBJ1-1; v_call: TRBV6-5; cdr3_aa: CASSTPRENTEAFF; cdr3_nt: TGTGCCAGCAGTACCCCCAGGGAGAACACTGAAGCTTTCTTT
clone_size: .; d_call: .; j_call: TRBJ1-4; v_call: TRBV5-1; cdr3_aa: CASSSGPEGLKKLFF; cdr3_nt: TGCGCCAGCAGCTCCGGGCCGGAGGGGTTGAAAAAACTGTTTTTT
clone_size: .; d_call: .; j_call: TRBJ2-1; v_call: TRBV6-5; cdr3_aa: CASRVGANNEQFF; cdr3_nt: TGTGCCAGCAGAGTAGGGGCTAACAATGAGCAGTTCTTC
clone_size: .; d_call: .; j_call: TRBJ1-3; v_call: TRBV6-5; cdr3_aa: CASLHRASSGNTIYF; cdr3_nt: TGTGCCAGCCTCCACAGGGCTTCCTCTGGAAACACCATATATTTT
clone_size: .; d_call: .; j_call: TRBJ2-3; v_call: TRBV9; cdr3_aa: CASILGGSGVEDTQYF; cdr3_nt: TGTGCCAGCATCCTAGGGGGGAGCGGGGTGGAAGATACGCAGTATTTT
clone_size: .; d_call: TRBD2; j_call: TRBJ2-2; v_call: TRBV7-3; cdr3_aa: CASSLYPLSGSGAGELFF; cdr3_nt: TGTGCCAGCAGCTTATATCCCCTAAGCGGGAGTGGGGCCGGGGAGCTGTTTTTT
clone_size: .; d_call: TRBD1; j_call: TRBJ2-1; v_call: TRBV7-2; cdr3_aa: CASSLEGGQTYNEQFF; cdr3_nt: TGTGCCAGCAGCTTAGAAGGGGGACAGACCTACAATGAGCAGTTCTTC
clone_size: .; d_call: TRBD2; j_call: TRBJ2-3; v_call: TRBV7-2; cdr3_aa: CASSFTAGGSTDTQYF; cdr3_nt: TGTGCCAGCAGCTTTACCGCGGGAGGGAGCACAGATACGCAGTATTTT
clone_size: .; d_call: TRBD2; j_call: TRBJ2-1; v_call: TRBV11-2; cdr3_aa: CASSLIWREGNEQFF; cdr3_nt: TGTGCCAGCAGCTTAATCTGGCGGGAGGGGAATGAGCAGTTCTTC
clone_size: .; d_call: TRBD1; j_call: TRBJ2-7; v_call: TRBV5-6; cdr3_aa: CASSSGRADRGWYEQYF; cdr3_nt: TGTGCCAGCAGCTCGGGGAGGGCGGACAGGGGGTGGTACGAGCAGTACTTC
clone_size: .; d_call: .; j_call: TRBJ1-1; v_call: TRBV21-1; cdr3_aa: CASSKIEGQGQTDTEAFF; cdr3_nt: TGTGCCAGCAGCAAAATCGAAGGACAGGGGCAAACAGACACTGAAGCTTTCTTT
clone_size: .; d_call: .; j_call: TRBJ1-5; v_call: TRBV19; cdr3_aa: CASSSKQVNQPQHF; cdr3_nt: TGTGCCAGTAGTAGTAAACAAGTCAATCAGCCCCAGCATTTT
clone_size: .; d_call: .; j_call: TRBJ1-2; v_call: TRBV30; cdr3_aa: CACVFRGYGYTF; cdr3_nt: TGTGCCTGTGTATTTCGGGGGTATGGCTACACCTTC
clone_size: .; d_call: TRBD1; j_call: TRBJ1-2; v_call: TRBV6-1; cdr3_aa: CASSETSGTGYGYTF; cdr3_nt: TGTGCCAGCAGTGAGACCTCCGGGACAGGCTATGGCTACACCTTC
clone_size: once; d_call: .; j_call: TRBJ2-7; v_call: TRBV27; cdr3_aa: CASSLAGLSSYEQYF; cdr3_nt: TGTGCCAGCAGTTTGGCAGGGTTGAGCTCCTACGAGCAGTACTTC
clone_size: .; d_call: TRBD2; j_call: TRBJ2-3; v_call: TRBV9; cdr3_aa: CASSVSSGGRDTQYF; cdr3_nt: TGTGCCAGCAGCGTATCAAGCGGGGGGCGAGATACGCAGTATTTT
clone_size: .; d_call: .; j_call: TRBJ2-1; v_call: TRBV4-2; cdr3_aa: CASSQLAGSVAEQFF; cdr3_nt: TGTGCCAGCAGCCAATTGGCAGGTTCCGTCGCTGAGCAGTTCTTC
clone_size: few; d_call: .; j_call: TRBJ1-4; v_call: TRBV5-8; cdr3_aa: CASSKGVGNEKLFF; cdr3_nt: TGTGCCAGCAGCAAGGGAGTAGGGAATGAAAAACTGTTTTTT
clone_size: .; d_call: .; j_call: TRBJ2-1; v_call: TRBV6-2/TRBV6-3; cdr3_aa: CASSYEVWRGYNEQFF; cdr3_nt: TGTGCCAGCAGTTACGAAGTTTGGCGGGGCTACAATGAGCAGTTCTTC